These 8 T cell receptor beta chains were sequenced from one sample in a study of OX40 agonist ivuxolimab in advanced cancers. The assay was immunoSEQ multiplex PCR, and TCRdb's table has in-frame clones only and misses some. This sample has about 83,000 clones, with about 90% found just once. The input for sequencing was CD4+ or CD8+ T cells sorted from blood, taken in a trial of the OX40 agonist ivuxolimab. Source of these receptors: an adult with an advanced solid tumor such as melanoma, head and neck, liver or kidney cancer.

V is TRBV7-9 and J is TRBJ2-7, with D perhaps given as TRBD1 or TRBD2 (5 bases each). CDR3 length equals 14 residues. The germline V gene has CDR1 SEHNR and CDR2 FQNEAQ (reference sequence). Trimming took off 3 bases at V and 2 bases at J, with 11 bases between the two ends. CDR3 protein: CASSLGVFPYEQYF. CDR3 DNA sequence: TGTGCCAGCAGCTTGGGGGTATTTCCCTACGAGCAGTACTTC.

The V call is TRBV12-5, the J call TRBJ1-6; 7 nucleotides align to TRBD1. The CDR3 extends over 17 amino acids. Germline CDR1 is LGHNT and CDR2 is FRNRAP. Germline trimming cut 2 bases from V and 0 bases from J; bases unmatched to any gene: 4. The CDR3 here is CASGLMAGGSYNSPLHF. The CDR3 DNA sequence: TGTGCTAGTGGTTTGATGGCAGGGGGCTCCTATAATTCACCCCTCCACTTT.

The CDR3 region is CASSLDPGGMEPQHF. The CDR3 nucleotides read TGTGCCAGCAGCTTAGACCCGGGTGGAATGGAGCCCCAGCATTTT. The chain joins TRBV7-6 to TRBJ1-5; D remains ambiguous. The germline V gene encodes CDR1 SGHVS and CDR2 FNYEAQ. V was shortened by 1 base and J by 8 bases, with 15 bases between the two germline ends. The CDR3 sequence is 15 residues long.

V and J are TRBV13 and TRBJ2-2, with 13 positions matching TRBD2. The ends lost 1 base at V and 5 bases at J; junction bases unmatched: 4. Germline V CDR1 and CDR2: PRHDT, FYEKMQ (reference sequence). The CDR3 has 17 residues. CDR3 bases: TGTGCCAGCAGCTTAGAGGGACTAGCGGGAATAACCGGGGAGCTGTTTTTT. As protein: CASSLEGLAGITGELFF.

The chain combines TRBV7-2 with TRBJ2-3, with a possible D match to TRBD1 (6 bases). This CDR3 has 14 amino acids. Per the germline V gene, CDR1 is SGHTA and CDR2 is FQGNSA. The CDR3 sequence is CAEGVPAGTDTQYF. The CDR3 region has the DNA TGTGCAGAGGGGGTCCCTGCTGGCACAGATACGCAGTATTTT.

The chain couples TRBV29-1 to TRBJ2-7, with D uncertain. The V end lost 4 bases, the J end lost 3 bases, and 10 bases lay between the germline ends. The V gene's germline CDR1 is SQVTM and CDR2 ANQGSEA. The CDR3 length is 12 residues. The CDR3 loop reads CSVAGKDYEQYF. CDR3 bases: TGCAGCGTTGCCGGAAAGGACTACGAGCAGTACTTC.

The chain uses TRBV6-1 and TRBJ1-1; no reliable D call. Germline values: CDR1 MNHNS, CDR2 SASEGT. The CDR3 has 14 residues. V lost 7 bases to trimming and J lost 4 bases, with 16 bases between them. The CDR3 spells CASTFLGDLTEAFF. As DNA, the CDR3 is TGTGCCAGCACCTTTCTCGGGGATCTCACTGAAGCTTTCTTT.

This clone was recorded only once. This chain uses TRBV13 with TRBJ1-1; D is unclear. V was trimmed by 2 bases and J by 8 bases, leaving 6 bases between them. The CDR3 contains 11 residues. Germline CDR1 and CDR2: PRHDT and FYEKMQ (reference sequence). The CDR3 DNA reads as TGTGCCAGCAGCTTAAATTTGGAAGCTTTCTTT. This gives the protein CASSLNLEAFF.